This TCR beta chain was captured in a study of blood T cell repertoires in COVID-19. Here immunoSEQ multiplex PCR was the method, and the copy in TCRdb shows in-frame clones only, minus some. The sample gives over 300,000 clones, roughly nine tenths of which show up once; around 6.6% is in the top ten. The germline CDR1 and CDR2 sequences are SGDLS and YYNGEE. The CDR3 is 17 residues long. Trimming left V 4 bases short and J 1 base short, with 20 bases between. Sequenced input: peripheral blood. The clonotype was recovered from a man between 18 and 29 years old who had recovered from COVID-19. The chain joins TRBV9 to TRBJ2-5, with D possibly being TRBD1 (5 bases). CDR3 protein: CASSSPWGRDPQETQYF. CDR3 DNA sequence: TGTGCCAGCAGCTCGCCGTGGGGCAGGGATCCCCAAGAGACCCAGTACTTC.